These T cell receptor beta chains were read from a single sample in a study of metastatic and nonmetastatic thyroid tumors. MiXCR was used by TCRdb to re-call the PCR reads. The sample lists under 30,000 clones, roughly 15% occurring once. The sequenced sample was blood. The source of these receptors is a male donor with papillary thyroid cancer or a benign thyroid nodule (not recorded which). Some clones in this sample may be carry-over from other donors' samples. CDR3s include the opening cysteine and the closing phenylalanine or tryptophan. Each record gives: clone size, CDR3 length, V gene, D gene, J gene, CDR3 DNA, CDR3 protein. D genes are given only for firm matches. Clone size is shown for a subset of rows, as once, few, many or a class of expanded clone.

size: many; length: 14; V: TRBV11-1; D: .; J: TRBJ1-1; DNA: TGTGCCAGCAGCCACATGGGGTTGGGCACTGAAGCTTTCTTT; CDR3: CASSHMGLGTEAFF
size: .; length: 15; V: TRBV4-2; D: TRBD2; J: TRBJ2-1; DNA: TGTGCCAGCAGCCCCCTAGCGGGAGCCTACAATGAGCAGTTCTTC; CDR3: CASSPLAGAYNEQFF
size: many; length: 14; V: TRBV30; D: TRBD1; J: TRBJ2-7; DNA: TGTGCCTCGGACTCCGGGACAGTCTCCTACGAGCAGTACTTC; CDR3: CASDSGTVSYEQYF
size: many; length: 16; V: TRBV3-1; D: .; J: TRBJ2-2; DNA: TGTGCCAGCAGCCGAGGGGGACAACAAAACACCGGGGAGCTGTTTTTT; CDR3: CASSRGGQQNTGELFF
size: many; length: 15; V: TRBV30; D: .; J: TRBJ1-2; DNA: TGTGCCTGGAGTTCCCGCTCCGGGATTATCAATGGCTACACCTTC; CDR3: CAWSSRSGIINGYTF
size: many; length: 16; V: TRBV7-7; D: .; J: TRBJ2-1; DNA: TGTGCTAGCAGCTTACATGGGGTTGGCTCCTACAATGAGCAGTTCTTC; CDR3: CASSLHGVGSYNEQFF
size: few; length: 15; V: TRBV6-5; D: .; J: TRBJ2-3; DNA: TGTGCCAGCAGTTACGGGGATCCAAGCACATATACGCAGTATTTT; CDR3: CASSYGDPSTYTQYF
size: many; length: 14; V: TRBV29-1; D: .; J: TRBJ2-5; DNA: TGCAGCGTGGGGGGCGGGGTGGGGACAGAGACCCAGTACTTC; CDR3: CSVGGGVGTETQYF
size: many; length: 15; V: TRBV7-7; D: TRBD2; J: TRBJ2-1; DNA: TGTGCCAGCAGCTCGACTAGCGGGCTGGACGATGAGCAGTTCTTC; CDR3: CASSSTSGLDDEQFF
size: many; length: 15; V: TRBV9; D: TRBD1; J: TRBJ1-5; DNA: TGTGCCAGCAGCGTAGAGGGACAGGATTATCAGCCCCAGCATTTT; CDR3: CASSVEGQDYQPQHF
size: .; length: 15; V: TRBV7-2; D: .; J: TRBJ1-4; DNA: TGTGCCAGCAGCTTCGGCGCACAAACTAATGAAAAACTGTTTTTT; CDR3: CASSFGAQTNEKLFF
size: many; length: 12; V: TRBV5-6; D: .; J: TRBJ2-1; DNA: TGTGCCAGCAGCTCCCAGTACAATGAGCAGTTCTTC; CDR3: CASSSQYNEQFF
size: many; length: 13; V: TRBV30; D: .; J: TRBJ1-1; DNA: TGTGCCTGGAGTCGAGTTGCGAACACTGAAGCTTTCTTT; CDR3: CAWSRVANTEAFF
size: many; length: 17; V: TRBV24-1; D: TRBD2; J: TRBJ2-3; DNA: TGTGCCACCAGTGATTTTCGAGCGGGGCAAAGCACAGTTACGCAGTATTTT; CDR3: CATSDFRAGQSTVTQYF
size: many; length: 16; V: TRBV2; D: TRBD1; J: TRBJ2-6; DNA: TGTGCCAGCAGAAACAGGGGGCGGTCTGGGGCCAACGTCCTGACTTTC; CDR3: CASRNRGRSGANVLTF
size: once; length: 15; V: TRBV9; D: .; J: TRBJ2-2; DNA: TGTGCCAGCTACCGTGACTCTCTGAACACCGGGGAGCTGTTTTTT; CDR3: CASYRDSLNTGELFF
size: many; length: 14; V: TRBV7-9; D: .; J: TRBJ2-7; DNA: TGTGCCAGCAGCCGCCCGGCGGGCGGCGACGAGCAGTACTTC; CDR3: CASSRPAGGDEQYF
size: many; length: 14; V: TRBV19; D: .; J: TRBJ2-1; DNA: TGTGCCAGTGAGGGCGAGCGAATATACAATGAGCAGTTCTTC; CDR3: CASEGERIYNEQFF
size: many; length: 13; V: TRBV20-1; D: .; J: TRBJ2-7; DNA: TGCAGTGCTGCGGAATCGGGGGTCTACGAGCAGTACTTC; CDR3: CSAAESGVYEQYF
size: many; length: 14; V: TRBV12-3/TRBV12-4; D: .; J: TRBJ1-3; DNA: TGTGCCAGCAGGACATCTGTGGTGGGAAACACCATATATTTT; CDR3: CASRTSVVGNTIYF
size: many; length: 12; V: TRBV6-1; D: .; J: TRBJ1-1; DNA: TGTGCCAGCAGGGGTGGAATCACTGAAGCTTTCTTT; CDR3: CASRGGITEAFF
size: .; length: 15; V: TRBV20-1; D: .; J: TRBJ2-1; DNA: TGCAGTGCTAGAGATCCAGAGCGGGCGGGCAATGAGCAGTTCTTC; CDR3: CSARDPERAGNEQFF
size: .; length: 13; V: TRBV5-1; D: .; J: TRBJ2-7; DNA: TGCGCCAGCAGCCCAGACAATTCCTACGAGCAGTACTTC; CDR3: CASSPDNSYEQYF
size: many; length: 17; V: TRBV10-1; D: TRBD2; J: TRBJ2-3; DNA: TGCGCCAGCAGTGATTTGCGGGAGACGGATAACACAGATACGCAGTATTTT; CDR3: CASSDLRETDNTDTQYF
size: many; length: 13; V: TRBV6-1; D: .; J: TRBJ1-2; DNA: TGTGCCAGCAGGCGAACAGCCGGGGGTGGCTACACCTTC; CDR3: CASRRTAGGGYTF
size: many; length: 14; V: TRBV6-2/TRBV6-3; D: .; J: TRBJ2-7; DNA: TGTGCCAGCAGTTGGTCTCAGGTCTCCTACGAGCAGTACTTC; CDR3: CASSWSQVSYEQYF
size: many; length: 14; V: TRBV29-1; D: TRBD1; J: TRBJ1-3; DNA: TGCAGTGGGACAGGGGGTGTCTCTGGAAACACCATATATTTT; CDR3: CSGTGGVSGNTIYF
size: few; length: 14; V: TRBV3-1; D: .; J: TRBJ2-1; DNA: TGTGCCAGCAGCCAAGCGGCCTTCTCCAATGAGCAGTTCTTC; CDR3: CASSQAAFSNEQFF
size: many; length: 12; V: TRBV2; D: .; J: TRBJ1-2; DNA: TGTGCCAGCAGGGGGTTAGGCTATGGCTACACCTTC; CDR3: CASRGLGYGYTF
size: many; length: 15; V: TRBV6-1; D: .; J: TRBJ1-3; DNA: TGTGCCAGCTTGAGGACTCCTACCACCGGAAACACCATATATTTT; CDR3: CASLRTPTTGNTIYF
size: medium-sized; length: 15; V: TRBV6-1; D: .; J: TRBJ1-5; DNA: TGTGCCAGCAGTGAAGCCAGGGGAAGGACTCAGCCCCAGCATTTT; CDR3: CASSEARGRTQPQHF
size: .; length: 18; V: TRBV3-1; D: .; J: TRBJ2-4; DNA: TGTGCCAGCAGCCAAGGTGGGGCTCTAACTTTAGCCAAAAACATTCAGTACTTC; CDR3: CASSQGGALTLAKNIQYF